A single T cell receptor beta chain is shown here with its context. This entry is derived from a study of technical replicates of blood from several donors. CDR1 is MDHEN and CDR2 is SYDVKM in the germline V gene. Deletions cut 5 bases from V and 6 bases from J, with 23 bases between. The CDR3 extends over 16 amino acids. Using immunoSEQ multiplex PCR, the repertoire was profiled, and TCRdb retains in-frame clones only, with some absent. Here the sample spans about 83,000 clones, 92% being singletons. This sequence was found in a human donor in good health. The chain combines TRBV28 with TRBJ2-7; possible D gene TRBD1, 6 bases. The specimen was T cells isolated from PBMCs. Here the CDR3 DNA reads TGTGCCAGCAGTCTGTTAACGTGGACAGTCGACGGCGAGCAGTACTTC. Its translation: CASSLLTWTVDGEQYF.